A single sample gave rise to the 27 T cell receptor beta chains below, sequenced in a study of T cell repertoires in cytomegalovirus infection. Their antigens are not known. TCRdb called the reads again in MiXCR, with one record for every CDR3 protein. There are about 900,000 distinct CDR3 sequences in the sample; about 33% occur only once, and roughly 12% lies in the top ten. The starting material was cultured CD8+ T cells from PBMCs, obtained from culture after CMV antigen stimulation. These receptors all come from a human donor in good health (CMV status not recorded). Some clones in this sample may be carry-over from other donors' samples.

This clonotype was counted many times. This chain joins TRBV7-9 and TRBJ1-2, with 8 bases identical to TRBD1. The germline gives CDR1 SEHNR, CDR2 FQNEAQ (reference sequence). With 5 bases clipped from V and 3 bases from J, the junction kept 17 bases outside the gene matches. CDR3 length equals 18 residues. CDR3: CASSHKTSPGGLDYGYTF. The CDR3 DNA follows: TGTGCCAGCAGCCATAAAACATCACCAGGGGGCTTGGACTATGGCTACACCTTC.

The chain links TRBV7-9 to TRBJ2-5; TRBD2 agrees at 9 bases. This CDR3 comprises 16 residues. Germline CDR1 is SEHNR and CDR2 is FQNEAQ (reference sequence). Unmatched junction bases numbered 13, after V lost 6 bases and J lost 5 bases. The CDR3 nucleotides read TGTGCCAGCAGACTGCCCGGAAGCGCGGGAGGGGAGACCCAGTACTTC. Encoded protein: CASRLPGSAGGETQYF.

The chain is built from TRBV6-1 and TRBJ2-7; D remains ambiguous. The germline V gene encodes CDR1 MNHNS and CDR2 SASEGT. V gave up 1 base and J gave up 1 base, with 11 bases separating them. The CDR3 sequence is 15 residues long. CDR3 loop: CASSEDPVWSYEQYV. DNA for the CDR3: TGTGCCAGCAGTGAAGACCCGGTATGGTCCTACGAGCAGTACGTC.

V is TRBV12-3 or TRBV12-4 and J is TRBJ1-1; D is uncertain. This CDR3 contains 15 residues. The germline V and J ends were trimmed by 6 bases and 0 bases, with 14 bases remaining between them. CDR3 DNA: TGTGCCAGCAGGTTGTCCCTCTCCGTGAACACTGAAGCTTTCTTT. It yields the protein CASRLSLSVNTEAFF.

The chain couples TRBV4-3 to TRBJ2-1, with a weak D call TRBD2 (6 bases). This CDR3 comprises 16 residues. Germline CDR1 is LGHNA and CDR2 is YSLEER. V was trimmed by 0 bases and J by 7 bases, leaving 16 bases between them. CDR3 DNA: TGCGCCAGCAGCCAAGATAAGGGCCCGGGGGTGAATGAGCAGTTCTTC. The encoded protein is CASSQDKGPGVNEQFF.

This clonotype was observed a handful of times. This chain uses TRBV7-9 with TRBJ2-7; TRBD1 might be the D (6 bases). The V and J ends lost 1 base and 11 bases respectively, with 12 bases between them. Germline-derived CDR1 and CDR2 are SEHNR and FQNEAQ (reference sequence). The CDR3 has 12 amino acids. The CDR3 loop is CASSLGASGEYV. CDR3 in DNA: TGTGCCAGCAGCTTAGGGGCCTCAGGGGAGTACGTC.

This chain uses TRBV4-3 with TRBJ2-6; D unclear. This CDR3 spans 17 amino acids. The germline V gene has CDR1 LGHNA and CDR2 YSLEER. V was shortened by 4 bases and J by 2 bases, with 15 bases between the two germline ends. This CDR3 reads CASSPDRAGAGANVLTF. The CDR3 DNA is TGCGCCAGCAGCCCTGATCGGGCCGGAGCTGGGGCCAACGTCCTGACTTTC.

The rearrangement uses TRBV14 and TRBJ2-1; D is perhaps TRBD1 or TRBD2 (5 bases each). CDR1 and CDR2 from the germline V gene are SGHDN and FVKESK. The CDR3 extends over 15 amino acids. The V and J ends lost 1 base and 3 bases respectively, with 10 bases between them. The CDR3 DNA sequence: TGTGCCAGCAGCCAAGGAGGGGCTTACTACAATGAGCAGTTCTTC. Protein product: CASSQGGAYYNEQFF.

The gene calls are TRBV4-2 and TRBJ2-7; 8 bases fit TRBD2. This CDR3 contains 14 residues. Germline trimming cut 4 bases from V and 5 bases from J; bases unmatched to any gene: 7. Germline-derived CDR1 and CDR2 are LGHNA and YNFKEQ. The CDR3 loop is CASSLRGGADEQYV. In DNA, the CDR3 is TGTGCCAGCAGCCTTCGGGGGGGGGCAGACGAGCAGTACGTC.

This clonotype was found a few times. The chain carries TRBV14 and TRBJ2-1; TRBD2 matches at 9 bases. The CDR3 is 15 amino acids. V dropped 3 bases and J dropped 9; count of bases not matched to a gene: 9. Per germline, CDR1 SGHDN and CDR2 FVKESK. CDR3 residues: CASSHPFSGGREQFF. As DNA, the CDR3 is TGTGCCAGCAGCCACCCCTTTAGCGGGGGTCGTGAGCAGTTCTTC.

This clonotype occurred many times. This chain uses TRBV12-3 or TRBV12-4 with TRBJ1-1; no reliable D call. Trimming removed 3 bases from V and 6 bases from J, with 8 bases in between. CDR3 length: 12 residues. The CDR3 loop reads CASSLGLAEAFF. The CDR3 DNA is TGTGCCAGCAGTTTGGGTCTTGCTGAAGCTTTCTTT.

V is TRBV6-1 and J is TRBJ1-1; 7 bases line up with TRBD1. The germline CDR1 and CDR2 sequences are MNHNS and SASEGT. After removal of 6 bases from V and 2 bases from J, the junction contained 12 bases not matched to a gene. CDR3 length equals 16 residues. The CDR3 DNA reads TGTGCCAGCAGCTCTAGGACAGGACAAGGTAACACTGAAGCTTTCTTT. It is translated as CASSSRTGQGNTEAFF.

Details on this clonotype: One junction end does not reproduce the germline sequence, and a read error may be involved. The CDR3 spells CPSSIEGTNTGELFF. CDR3 in DNA: TGTCCCAGTAGTATAGAGGGGACAAACACCGGGGAGCTGTTTTTT. This sequence joins TRBV19 and TRBJ2-2, with a possible D match to TRBD1 (6 bases). The germline V gene encodes CDR1 LNHDA and CDR2 SQIVND (reference sequence). The CDR3 consists of 15 residues.

Worth noting for this clonotype: This may stem from a read error, because a much larger clone lies one nucleotide away. The J gene is TRBJ2-6, the V gene TRBV7-6; D is tentatively TRBD1 or TRBD2 (6 bases each). The CDR3 length is 15 residues. Germline V gives CDR1 SGHVS, CDR2 FNYEAQ. CDR3 region: CASSLGGLGVNVLTF. In nucleotides, the CDR3 is TGTGCCAGCAGCCTAGGGGGACTTGGGGTCAACGTCCTGACTTTC.

In this sample, this clonotype turned up a few times. The chain employs TRBV12-3 or TRBV12-4 and TRBJ1-5, with 9 bases fitting TRBD1. The CDR3 runs to 14 residues. Trimming cost V 6 bases and J 11 bases; bases outside gene matches: 11. DNA of the CDR3: TGTGCCAGCAGACAACAGGGGGCCCCGCTGTCCCAGCATTTT. It yields the protein CASRQQGAPLSQHF.

The CDR3, as DNA: TGTGCCAGGAAGGAGGGGTTCTCCTACGAGCAGTACGTC. This sequence encodes CARKEGFSYEQYV. The chain joins TRBV6-5 to TRBJ2-7, with D maybe TRBD2 (6 bases). CDR1 is MNHEY and CDR2 is SVGAGI in the germline V gene. V was trimmed by 9 bases and J by 0 bases, leaving 12 bases between them. The CDR3 has 13 residues.

The chain is built from TRBV2 and TRBJ2-7; tentatively, D is TRBD1 (5 bases). Germline CDR1 SNHLY, CDR2 FYNNEI. With 8 bases removed from V and 1 base from J, the gap between germline ends came to 12 bases. The CDR3 has 13 residues. The CDR3 is CASAAGWSYEQYF. CDR3 nucleotide sequence: TGTGCCAGCGCGGCAGGGTGGTCCTACGAGCAGTACTTC.

This clonotype occurred once. The chain uses TRBV27 and TRBJ1-1, with TRBD1 matching 9 bases. This CDR3 has 14 residues. J lost 5 bases, V lost 5 bases, and 6 bases had no gene match. Germline V CDR1 and CDR2: MNHEY, SMNVEV (reference sequence). CDR3 DNA: TGTGCCAGCAGTACAGGGGGCTATGGGACTGAAGCTTTCTTT. Its translation is CASSTGGYGTEAFF.

The chain joins TRBV7-6 to TRBJ1-3; 9 bases agree with TRBD1. J was trimmed by 1 base and V by 5 bases; bases with no gene match: 18. The CDR3 extends over 20 amino acids. Germline lookup yields CDR1 SGHVS and CDR2 FNYEAQ. This chain's CDR3 is CASSPRRGQGKERSGNTIYF. The CDR3 coding sequence is TGTGCCAGCAGCCCCCGCCGCGGACAGGGGAAGGAGCGGTCTGGAAACACCATATATTTT. The complete variable domain, with remaining parts taken from reference TRBV7-6 and TRBJ1-3, reads GAGVSQSPRYKVTKRGQDVALRCDPISGHVSLYWYRQALGQGPEFLTYFNYEAQQDKSGLPNDRFSAERPEGSISTLTIQRTEQRDSAMYRCASSPRRGQGKERSGNTIYFGEGSWLTVV.

This clonotype came up many times. This chain connects TRBV7-6 to TRBJ2-1; no clear D gene. Per the germline V gene, CDR1 is SGHVS and CDR2 is FNYEAQ. The CDR3 runs 13 residues. Trimming took off 5 bases at V and 4 bases at J, with 9 bases between the two ends. In DNA form, the CDR3 reads TGTGCCAGCAGCCGAAGGAATTACAATGAGCAGTTCTTC. Translation gives CASSRRNYNEQFF.

This chain connects TRBV12-3 or TRBV12-4 to TRBJ2-5, with a possible D match to TRBD1 (6 bases). The CDR3 length is 14 residues. The germline V and J ends were trimmed by 5 bases and 4 bases, with 14 bases remaining between them. CDR3 sequence: CASSITGWSETQYF. CDR3 coding DNA: TGTGCCAGCAGTATCACAGGGTGGTCAGAGACCCAGTACTTC.

The chain couples TRBV4-2 to TRBJ1-5, with D perhaps matching TRBD1 (5 bases). The CDR3 contains 16 residues. V lost 0 bases and J lost 8, with 17 bases in between. Looked up from germline, CDR1 is LGHNA and CDR2 is YNFKEQ. CDR3 nucleotides: TGTGCCAGCAGCCAAGAGGATGGGCAAAAAGGGGAGCCCCAGCATTTT. Its protein product is CASSQEDGQKGEPQHF.

This clonotype has ten or more counts. The chain has TRBV12-3 or TRBV12-4 and TRBJ2-3; no clear D gene. V was clipped by 6 bases and J by 8 bases, with 9 bases between them. The CDR3 sequence is 11 residues long. CDR3 sequence: CASSPSGTQYF. The CDR3 DNA reads as TGTGCCAGCAGCCCATCGGGTACGCAGTATTTT.

This clonotype was detected ten times or more. V is TRBV28 and J is TRBJ1-2; possible D gene TRBD1, 5 bases. Germline CDR1 and CDR2: MDHEN and SYDVKM. V gave up 7 bases and J gave up 8 bases, with 17 bases separating them. The CDR3 has 13 amino acids. The chain's CDR3 is CASKAGGFGGYTF. For the CDR3, the DNA is TGTGCCAGCAAGGCTGGGGGGTTCGGCGGCTACACCTTC.

V and J are TRBV2 and TRBJ1-6; D is uncertain. The V and J ends lost 2 bases and 8 bases respectively, with 13 bases between them. Germline-derived CDR1 and CDR2 are SNHLY and FYNNEI. This CDR3 comprises 15 residues. Written as DNA, the CDR3 is TGTGCCAGCAGTGAAAGAGGCGCCCCGGATTCACCCCTCCACTTT. The encoded protein is CASSERGAPDSPLHF. The full variable domain, completed using reference TRBV2 and TRBJ1-6, is EPEVTQTPSHQVTQMGQEVILRCVPISNHLYFYWYRQILGQKVEFLVSFYNNEISEKSEIFDDQFSVERPDGSNFTLKIRSTKLEDSAMYFCASSERGAPDSPLHFGNGTRLTVT.

This clonotype appeared a few times. The rearrangement uses TRBV7-9 and TRBJ1-2; D perhaps matches TRBD1 (6 bases). CDR1 and CDR2 from the germline V gene are SEHNR and FQNEAQ (reference sequence). This CDR3 is built from 15 residues. With 7 bases removed from V and 3 bases from J, the gap between germline ends came to 18 bases. CDR3 bases: TGTGCCAGCACCCCGCTTACCGGGACACACTATGGCTACACCTTC. It translates to CASTPLTGTHYGYTF.

This clonotype was detected a few times. This chain uses TRBV27 with TRBJ2-7; the D call may be TRBD1 or TRBD2 (5 bases each). Germline CDR1 reads MNHEY; CDR2 reads SMNVEV (reference sequence). CDR3 length equals 14 residues. The ends were cut back, 4 bases at V and 6 bases at J, with 16 bases in the middle. Here the CDR3 DNA reads TGTGCCAGCAGTTCTACGACAGCGGCCTCCGAGCAGTACGTC. The encoded protein is CASSSTTAASEQYV.